The sequence of this T cell receptor (beta chain) was determined in a study of T cell responses to AZD1222 COVID-19 vaccine. Study results and limitations: There were mostly white British donors and more females than males, and clonal diversity was possibly underestimated. The breadth and depth of Spike-specific TCRs increased once two AZD1222 doses had been given. Just five to seven people given AZD1222 tested seropositive at baseline.

Sequenced by immunoSEQ multiplex PCR; TCRdb stores in-frame clones only, minus some. The sample carries some 120,000 clones, around 92% recorded once. A word on this clone: Its antigen is as yet unknown.

The length of the CDR3 is 13 residues. The ends lost 6 bases at V and 10 bases at J; junction bases unmatched: 4. Germline V lookup: CDR1 LNHDA, CDR2 SQIVND (reference sequence). The chain uses TRBV19 and TRBJ1-6, with 9 bases aligning to TRBD1. This specimen consisted of peripheral blood, obtained on day 0 of AZD1222 vaccination. The TCR sequence derives from an adult in good health. CDR3 residues: CASRRDRESPLHF. CDR3 nucleotides: TGTGCCAGTAGGAGGGACAGGGAATCACCCCTCCACTTT.